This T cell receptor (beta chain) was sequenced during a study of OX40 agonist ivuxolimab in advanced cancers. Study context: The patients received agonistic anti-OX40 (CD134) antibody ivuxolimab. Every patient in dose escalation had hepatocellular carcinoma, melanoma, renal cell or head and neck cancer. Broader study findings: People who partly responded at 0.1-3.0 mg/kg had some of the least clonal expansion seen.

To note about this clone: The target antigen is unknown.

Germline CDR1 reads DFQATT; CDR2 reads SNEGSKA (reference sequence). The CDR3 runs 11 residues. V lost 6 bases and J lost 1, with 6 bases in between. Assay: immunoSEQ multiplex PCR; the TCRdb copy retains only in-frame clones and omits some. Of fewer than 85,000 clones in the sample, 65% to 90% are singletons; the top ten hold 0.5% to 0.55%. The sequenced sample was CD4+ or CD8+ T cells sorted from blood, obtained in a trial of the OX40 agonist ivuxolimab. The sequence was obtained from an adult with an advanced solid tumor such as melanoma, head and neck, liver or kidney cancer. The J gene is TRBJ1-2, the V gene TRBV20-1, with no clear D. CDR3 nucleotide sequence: TGCAGTGCACATTATAACTATGGCTACACCTTC. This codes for CSAHYNYGYTF.